This TCR beta chain was profiled in a study of blood T cells in healthy people across ages. V gave up 3 bases and J gave up 3 bases; unmatched junction bases: 4. The CDR3 has 15 amino acids. Germline CDR1 is LNHNV and CDR2 is YYDKDF (reference sequence). This clonotype has just a few counts. With a J-beta primer mix and a sample-barcoded 5' primer, a second PCR ran roughly 7 to 11 cycles. Via MiXCR, TCRdb re-called the 5' RACE reads, giving one row per CDR3 protein. Among about 1.6 million distinct CDR3 sequences listed, almost 35% were seen once. The chain has TRBV15 and TRBJ1-5, with 8 bases identical to TRBD1. Material: blood. This clonotype originated in a woman younger than 45 in good health. The CDR3 DNA reads as TGTGCCACCAGCAGGGACAGGGAACTCAATCAGCCCCAGCATTTT. It specifies CATSRDRELNQPQHF. Full variable domain (outside the CDR3, taken from reference TRBV15 and TRBJ1-5): DAMVIQNPRYQVTQFGKPVTLSCSQTLNHNVMYWYQQKSSQAPKLLFHYYDKDFNNEADTPDNFQSRRPNTSFCFLDIRSPGLGDTAMYLCATSRDRELNQPQHFGDGTRLSIL.